This TCR beta chain was retrieved from a study of response to subunit inactivated influenza vaccine. Study observations and caveats: Seasonal influenza vaccination, on each occasion, was suggested by the authors to recruit few new T cells.

TCRdb ran MiXCR on the RT-PCR reads and lists one entry per CDR3 protein. The table lists 500,000 to 750,000 distinct CDR3 sequences, 13% to 15% of them singletons, with 11% in the top ten. Concerning this clonotype itself: Its specificity is not known.

The trim removed 5 bases at V and 0 bases at J, leaving 10 bases unmatched. There are 18 residues in the CDR3. The input for sequencing was PBMCs from blood, taken 12 days after vaccination. The clonotype originates from a man aged 45 to 65 who received an inactivated influenza vaccine. This chain uses TRBV12-3 or TRBV12-4 with TRBJ2-6; 7 bases are a match to TRBD1. CDR3 nucleotides: TGTGCCAGCAGTCCCTCAGGGGGAGCTACCTCTGGGGCCAACGTCCTGACTTTC. The encoded protein is CASSPSGGATSGANVLTF.